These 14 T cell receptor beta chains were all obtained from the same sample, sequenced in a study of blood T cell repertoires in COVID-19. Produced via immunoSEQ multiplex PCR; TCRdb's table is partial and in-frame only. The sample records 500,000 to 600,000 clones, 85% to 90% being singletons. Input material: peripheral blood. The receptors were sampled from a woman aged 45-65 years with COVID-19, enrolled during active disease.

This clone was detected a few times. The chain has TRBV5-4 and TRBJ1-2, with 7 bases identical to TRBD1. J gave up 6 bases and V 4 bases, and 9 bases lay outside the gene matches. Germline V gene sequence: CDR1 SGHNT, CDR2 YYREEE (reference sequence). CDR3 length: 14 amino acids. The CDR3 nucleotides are TGTGCCAGCAGCCAGCCCAACAGGGGCGATGGCTACACCTTC. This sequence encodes CASSQPNRGDGYTF.

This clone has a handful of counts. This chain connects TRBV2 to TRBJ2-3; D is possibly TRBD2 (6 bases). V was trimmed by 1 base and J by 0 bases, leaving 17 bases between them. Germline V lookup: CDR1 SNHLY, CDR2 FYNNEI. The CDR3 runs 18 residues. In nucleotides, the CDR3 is TGTGCCAGCAGTGAAGTGCAGTCATCCGGGAGTAGCACAGATACGCAGTATTTT. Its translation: CASSEVQSSGSSTDTQYF.

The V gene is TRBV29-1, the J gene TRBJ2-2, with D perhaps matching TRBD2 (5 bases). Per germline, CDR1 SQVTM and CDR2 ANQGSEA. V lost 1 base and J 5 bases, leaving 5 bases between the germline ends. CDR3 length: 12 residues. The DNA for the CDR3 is TGCAGCGTTGAAGGCGGGACCGGGGAGCTGTTTTTT. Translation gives CSVEGGTGELFF.

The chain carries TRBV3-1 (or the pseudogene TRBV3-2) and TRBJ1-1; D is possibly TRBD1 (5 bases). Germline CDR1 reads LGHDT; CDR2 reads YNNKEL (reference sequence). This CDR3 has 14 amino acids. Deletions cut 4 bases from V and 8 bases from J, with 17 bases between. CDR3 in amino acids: CASSRRQLPAEAFF. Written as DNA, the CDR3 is TGTGCCAGCAGCCGTCGACAGTTGCCCGCGGAAGCTTTCTTT.

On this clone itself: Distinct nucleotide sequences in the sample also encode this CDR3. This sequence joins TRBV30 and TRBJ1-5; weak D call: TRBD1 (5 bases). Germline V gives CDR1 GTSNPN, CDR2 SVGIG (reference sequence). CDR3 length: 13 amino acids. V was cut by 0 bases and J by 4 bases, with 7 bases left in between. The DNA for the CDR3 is TGTGCCTGGAGTGTGGAGGGGAATCAGCCCCAGCATTTT. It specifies CAWSVEGNQPQHF.

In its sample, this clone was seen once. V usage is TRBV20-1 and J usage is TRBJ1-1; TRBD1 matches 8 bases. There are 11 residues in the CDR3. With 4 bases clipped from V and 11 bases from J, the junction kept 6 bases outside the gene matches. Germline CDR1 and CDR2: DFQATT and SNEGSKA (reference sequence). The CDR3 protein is CSAKWGQEAFF. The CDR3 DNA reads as TGCAGTGCTAAATGGGGACAGGAGGCTTTCTTT.

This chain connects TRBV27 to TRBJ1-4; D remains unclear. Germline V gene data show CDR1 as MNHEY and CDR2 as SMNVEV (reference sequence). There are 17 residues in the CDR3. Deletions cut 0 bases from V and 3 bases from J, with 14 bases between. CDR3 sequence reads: CASSLSPGSTPNEKLFF. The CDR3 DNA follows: TGTGCCAGCAGTTTATCGCCGGGATCGACCCCTAATGAAAAACTGTTTTTT.

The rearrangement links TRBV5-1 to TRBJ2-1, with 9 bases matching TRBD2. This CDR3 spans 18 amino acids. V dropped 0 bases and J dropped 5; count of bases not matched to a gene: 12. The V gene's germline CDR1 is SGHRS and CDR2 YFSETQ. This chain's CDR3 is CASSLAGLAQYRNNEQFF. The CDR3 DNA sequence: TGCGCCAGCAGCTTGGCCGGACTAGCGCAATATAGAAACAATGAGCAGTTCTTC.

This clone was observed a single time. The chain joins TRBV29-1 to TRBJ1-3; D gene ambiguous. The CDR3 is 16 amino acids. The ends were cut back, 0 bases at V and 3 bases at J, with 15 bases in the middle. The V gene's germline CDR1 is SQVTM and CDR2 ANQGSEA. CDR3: CSVEDWSDPRGNTIYF. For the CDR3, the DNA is TGCAGCGTTGAAGATTGGAGCGATCCTCGTGGAAACACCATATATTTT.

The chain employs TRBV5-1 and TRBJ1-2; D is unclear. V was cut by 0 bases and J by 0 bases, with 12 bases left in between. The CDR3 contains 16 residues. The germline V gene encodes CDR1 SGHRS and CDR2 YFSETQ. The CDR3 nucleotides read TGCGCCAGCAGCTTGGGACACTCATTTACTAACTATGGCTACACCTTC. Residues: CASSLGHSFTNYGYTF.

The CDR3 DNA is TGTGCCAGCAGTTTACGGCAGGGGGCTCCTCCCTACACCTTC. Translation gives CASSLRQGAPPYTF. The chain is built from TRBV28 and TRBJ1-2; 8 bases are shared with TRBD1. Germline loops: CDR1 MDHEN, CDR2 SYDVKM. This CDR3 spans 14 amino acids. V lost 2 bases to trimming and J lost 10 bases; unmatched junction nucleotides: 9.

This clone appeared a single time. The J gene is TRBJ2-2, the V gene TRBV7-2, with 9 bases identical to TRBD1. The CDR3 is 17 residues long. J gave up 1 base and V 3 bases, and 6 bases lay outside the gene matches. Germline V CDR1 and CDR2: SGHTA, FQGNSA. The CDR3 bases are TGTGCCAGCAGCTTGCCGGGACAGGGCCTGAACACCGGGGAGCTGTTTTTT. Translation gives CASSLPGQGLNTGELFF.

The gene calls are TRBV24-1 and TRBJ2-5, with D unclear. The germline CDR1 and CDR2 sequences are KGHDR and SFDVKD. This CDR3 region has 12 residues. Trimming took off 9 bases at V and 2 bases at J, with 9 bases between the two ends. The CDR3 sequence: CATGTEQETQYF. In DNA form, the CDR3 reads TGTGCCACCGGTACAGAACAAGAGACCCAGTACTTC.

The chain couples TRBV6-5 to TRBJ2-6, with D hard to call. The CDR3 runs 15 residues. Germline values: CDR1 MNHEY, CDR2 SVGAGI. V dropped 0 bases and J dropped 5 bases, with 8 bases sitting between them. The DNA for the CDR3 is TGTGCCAGCAGTTACTCGGCGGAAAGGGCCAACGTCCTGACTTTC. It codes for CASSYSAERANVLTF.